This T cell receptor beta chain was observed in a study of CD8+ T cells in alopecia areata. Study-level information: Treatment with tofacitinib (6 to 18 months) was followed by 6 months off drug. Severity was scored as percentage of affected scalp area in treated patients. The study's findings and limits: Especially in alopecia totalis/universalis, lesional scalp showed greater clonality than normal scalp did.

The V gene's germline CDR1 is SQVTM and CDR2 ANQGSEA. This CDR3 is 14 amino acids long. V was shortened by 7 bases and J by 0 bases, with 12 bases between the two germline ends. Investigators isolated RNA and reverse transcribed it into cDNA to act as the sequencing template. Using immunoSEQ multiplex PCR, the repertoire was profiled, and TCRdb retains in-frame clones only, with some absent. Of 110,000 or so clones listed, 56% are singletons. Treatment meaning: oral pan-JAK inhibitor, 5-10 mg twice daily. PBMCs, the starting material, were the source of sorted CD4+ and CD8+ T cells. Comments on this clone: Its antigen remains unidentified.

The chain couples TRBV29-1 to TRBJ2-2; TRBD2 is a possible D gene (6 bases). The sequence derives from a human donor with alopecia areata. This material consisted of CD4+ T cells sorted from blood, taken at week 24, from a patient treated with tofacitinib. Here the CDR3 reads CSASGTSNTGELFF. Here the CDR3 DNA reads TGCAGCGCCTCCGGGACTTCGAACACCGGGGAGCTGTTTTTT.